Following are 10 T cell receptor beta chains from one sample sequenced in a study of blood T cell repertoires in COVID-19. Produced via immunoSEQ multiplex PCR; TCRdb's table is partial and in-frame only. The data contain over 400,000 clones, 85% to 90% of them singletons. Sequencing was performed on peripheral blood. These receptors all come from a woman aged 45 to 65 with COVID-19, enrolled during active disease.

This clone was recorded only once. The V gene is TRBV27, the J gene TRBJ1-2, with no clear D. Germline loops: CDR1 MNHEY, CDR2 SMNVEV (reference sequence). V was cut by 2 bases and J by 4 bases, with 17 bases left in between. The CDR3 contains 16 residues. CDR3 sequence: CASSLVIGRVVYGYTF. CDR3 nucleotide sequence: TGTGCCAGCAGTTTAGTGATAGGGAGGGTAGTCTATGGCTACACCTTC.

The chain carries TRBV19 and TRBJ1-3; 7 positions match TRBD1. CDR1 LNHDA and CDR2 SQIVND come from the germline V gene (reference sequence). CDR3 length: 15 amino acids. Trimming removed 7 bases from V and 2 bases from J; junction bases left unmatched: 8. The CDR3 reads CASISTGTPGNTIYF. CDR3 nucleotides: TGTGCCAGTATCTCGACAGGGACCCCTGGAAACACCATATATTTT.

V usage is TRBV3-1 (or the pseudogene TRBV3-2) and J usage is TRBJ2-1; 11 nucleotides align to TRBD2. Germline assignment: CDR1 LGHDT and CDR2 YNNKEL (reference sequence). The V and J ends lost 3 bases and 5 bases, in that order; junction bases with no gene match: 0. CDR3 length equals 14 residues. CDR3 in DNA: TGTGCCAGCAGCCAGGGACTAGCGGACAATGAGCAGTTCTTC. Residues: CASSQGLADNEQFF.

The chain is built from TRBV2 and TRBJ1-2, with D possibly being TRBD1 (6 bases). Germline V gene lookup returns CDR1 SNHLY and CDR2 FYNNEI. Trimming removed 5 bases from V and 6 bases from J, with 16 bases in between. There are 14 residues in the CDR3. The CDR3 DNA reads as TGTGCCAGCAGTCCGGGGGGCAAAAGAAATGGCTACACCTTC. It is translated as CASSPGGKRNGYTF.

V usage is TRBV5-1 and J usage is TRBJ2-7, with TRBD1 as a possible D gene (5 bases). Germline lookup yields CDR1 SGHRS and CDR2 YFSETQ. The CDR3 is 14 amino acids. V lost 4 bases and J 0 bases, leaving 11 bases between the germline ends. CDR3 nucleotide sequence: TGCGCCAGCAGCGCGACCGACAGCTCCTACGAGCAGTACTTC. Amino acid sequence: CASSATDSSYEQYF.

This rearrangement joins TRBV30 to TRBJ2-7; tentative D call: TRBD2 (7 bases). The CDR3 consists of 13 residues. Germline loops: CDR1 GTSNPN, CDR2 SVGIG (reference sequence). Trimming shortened V by 7 bases and J by 2 bases, and 15 bases separated the two germline ends. CDR3 nucleotide sequence: TGTGCCTTACTACAGGGACTAACCTACGAGCAGTACTTC. Amino acids: CALLQGLTYEQYF. Full variable domain (outside the CDR3, taken from reference TRBV30 and TRBJ2-7): SQTIHQWPATLVQPVGSPLSLECTVEGTSNPNLYWYRQAAGRGLQLLFYSVGIGQISSEVPQNLSASRPQDRQFILSSKKLLLSDSGFYLCALLQGLTYEQYFGPGTRLTVT.

V and J are TRBV11-2 and TRBJ1-3; D is perhaps TRBD1 (5 bases). The CDR3 loop spans 12 amino acids. The V end was cut by 8 bases, the J end by 6 bases, with 11 bases between. CDR1 SGHAT and CDR2 FQNNGV come from the germline V gene. The CDR3 sequence is CASSQEINTIYF. CDR3 coding DNA: TGTGCCAGCTCACAGGAAATAAACACCATATATTTT.

The rearrangement joins TRBV6-6 to TRBJ2-7, with 7 bases identical to TRBD2. Germline V gives CDR1 MNHNY, CDR2 SVGAGI (reference sequence). This CDR3 has 16 amino acids. Losses at the gene ends were 0 bases for V and 2 bases for J; bases not matched to a gene: 7. The CDR3 spells CASSYSYLGRTYEQYF. CDR3 bases: TGTGCCAGCAGTTACTCATATCTCGGGAGGACCTACGAGCAGTACTTC.

The V gene is TRBV19, the J gene TRBJ1-1; D is unresolved. CDR1 and CDR2 from the germline V gene are LNHDA and SQIVND (reference sequence). With 3 bases removed from V and 0 bases from J, the gap between germline ends came to 11 bases. CDR3 length: 15 residues. DNA for the CDR3: TGTGCCAGTAGTATCTCGGTGGAGTTGAACACTGAAGCTTTCTTT. Amino acids: CASSISVELNTEAFF.

The CDR3, as DNA: TGTGCCAGCAGCCCCTACCGGGACAGTAGCACAGATACGCAGTATTTT. Translation: CASSPYRDSSTDTQYF. The V and J genes are TRBV14 and TRBJ2-3; 7 nucleotides align to TRBD1. J gave up 0 bases and V 4 bases, and 7 bases lay outside the gene matches. Germline V gene data show CDR1 as SGHDN and CDR2 as FVKESK. This CDR3 is 16 amino acids long. The variable domain in full, completed from reference TRBV14 and TRBJ2-3, reads EAGVTQFPSHSVIEKGQTVTLRCDPISGHDNLYWYRRVMGKEIKFLLHFVKESKQDESGMPNNRFLAERTGGTYSTLKVQPAELEDSGVYFCASSPYRDSSTDTQYFGPGTRLTVL.